This T cell receptor beta chain is drawn from a study of CD8 T cells in ankylosing spondylitis. Study-wide points: Disease-linked clones proved CD8+ and comparatively uncommon in peripheral blood. Blood of patients with ankylosing spondylitis appeared to be characterized by a TCR beta motif of several highly homologous variants.

Germline loops: CDR1 SGHTS, CDR2 YDEGEE. V dropped 10 bases and J dropped 0; count of bases not matched to a gene: 3. The CDR3 is 13 amino acids. TCRdb passed the 5' RACE reads through MiXCR, listing each CDR3 protein once. The sample includes almost 400,000 distinct CDR3 sequences, 20% to 25% of them seen just once. In the case of this clonotype: Its antigen is unknown.

The sequenced material came from blood, either unsorted or a sorted T cell fraction (not recorded which). The rearrangement uses TRBV5-8 and TRBJ2-7, with 11 bases matching TRBD1. This receptor was identified in a male donor with ankylosing spondylitis. CDR3 in amino acids: CAGDRGNSYEQYF. The CDR3 DNA sequence: TGTGCCGGGGACAGGGGGAACTCCTACGAGCAGTACTTC.